Below, one T cell receptor (beta chain) is given with its context. The record originates from a study of stem cell transplantation in POMP-related autoinflammatory disease. Libraries were prepared by immunoSEQ multiplex PCR; TCRdb keeps only in-frame clonotypes and omits some of them. The table records some 70,000 clones, approximately 91% of them present only once. V was trimmed by 2 bases and J by 5 bases, leaving 21 bases between them. The CDR3 has 17 amino acids. The germline V gene has CDR1 MDHEN and CDR2 SYDVKM. The source of this sequence is a human patient with POMP-related autoinflammation and immune dysregulation (PRAID). Part of the T cells may come from the graft donor. The sequencing used CD4+ T cells from PBMCs, collected after stem cell transplantation. The chain links TRBV28 to TRBJ1-2, with D possibly matching TRBD1 (5 bases). For the CDR3, the DNA is TGTGCCAGCAGTTTACGTTCGACAGCCGGGAGGGTATATGGCTACACCTTC. It yields the protein CASSLRSTAGRVYGYTF.